The clone carrying this T cell receptor (beta chain) was observed a few times. Its antigen is still unknown. Primers for the PCR totalled 60 Vbeta and 13 Jbeta. The assay was immunoSEQ multiplex PCR, and TCRdb's table has in-frame clones only and misses some. The sample holds 95,000 to 150,000 clones, over 80% seen once. These data belong to a study of cytomegalovirus exposure and HLA in healthy donors. Notes on the study in general: Approximately 160 TCR beta chains were listed as cytomegalovirus-associated.

Trimming shortened V by 3 bases and J by 5 bases, and 8 bases separated the two germline ends. This CDR3 contains 14 residues. Germline lookup yields CDR1 MRHNA and CDR2 SNTAGT. The sequencing sample was made of PBMCs. The TCR sequence derives from a man aged 25 to 40 in good health and CMV-seronegative. The chain combines TRBV6-4 with TRBJ1-6; no clear D gene. CDR3 sequence (DNA): TGTGCCAGCAGTGAAGGCGGGGATAATTCACCCCTCCACTTT. Amino acid sequence: CASSEGGDNSPLHF.